Below, 5 T cell receptor beta chains from the same sample are listed, as sequenced in a study of cytomegalovirus exposure and HLA in healthy donors. This PCR relied on a set of 60 Vbeta primers and 13 Jbeta primers. The repertoire was sequenced with immunoSEQ multiplex PCR; TCRdb's copy has only in-frame clones and lacks some. The sample includes some 200,000 clones, 75% to 90% seen only once; the top ten take 0.65%. Material for sequencing was PBMCs. Source of these receptors: a boy between 10 and 17 years old in good health and CMV-seronegative.

The V gene is TRBV13, the J gene TRBJ2-3, with a weak D call TRBD2 (6 bases). There are 19 residues in the CDR3. With 2 bases removed from V and 1 base from J, the gap between germline ends came to 22 bases. Per germline, CDR1 PRHDT and CDR2 FYEKMQ (reference sequence). CDR3 amino acids: CASSLCGVLLGVCTDTQYF. The CDR3 DNA reads TGTGCCAGCAGCTTATGCGGGGTGTTGCTAGGGGTCTGCACAGATACGCAGTATTTT.

The V and J genes are TRBV6-5 and TRBJ1-3; D remains unclear. The CDR3 consists of 15 residues. Trimming left V 5 bases short and J 0 bases short, with 11 bases between. CDR1 and CDR2 (germline): MNHEY, SVGAGI. The chain's CDR3 is CASSRGPVSGNTIYF. The CDR3 DNA reads TGTGCCAGCAGTAGAGGCCCCGTCTCTGGAAACACCATATATTTT.

The J gene is TRBJ2-7, the V gene TRBV5-6; maybe TRBD1 (5 bases). Germline loops: CDR1 SGHDT, CDR2 YYEEEE. The CDR3 covers 14 residues. Trimming removed 1 base at V and 3 bases at J, with 11 bases between. Written as DNA, the CDR3 is TGTGCCAGCAGCTTGACAGGTTTAGGCTACGAGCAGTACTTC. Its translation is CASSLTGLGYEQYF.

The chain carries TRBV5-6 and TRBJ1-1; D unclear. V was shortened by 5 bases and J by 6 bases, with 23 bases between the two germline ends. Germline CDR1 is SGHDT and CDR2 is YYEEEE. This CDR3 is built from 16 residues. The chain's CDR3 is CASSPPGWVRVSEAFF. CDR3 sequence (DNA): TGTGCCAGCAGTCCCCCCGGGTGGGTCCGTGTCTCTGAAGCTTTCTTT.

The chain is built from TRBV30 and TRBJ1-5; possibly TRBD1 for D (5 bases). Germline loops: CDR1 GTSNPN, CDR2 SVGIG (reference sequence). The germline V and J ends were trimmed by 1 base and 6 bases, with 13 bases remaining between them. This CDR3 contains 14 residues. CDR3: CAWSGQPTTQPQHF. The CDR3 region has the DNA TGTGCCTGGAGTGGACAGCCGACAACTCAGCCCCAGCATTTT.